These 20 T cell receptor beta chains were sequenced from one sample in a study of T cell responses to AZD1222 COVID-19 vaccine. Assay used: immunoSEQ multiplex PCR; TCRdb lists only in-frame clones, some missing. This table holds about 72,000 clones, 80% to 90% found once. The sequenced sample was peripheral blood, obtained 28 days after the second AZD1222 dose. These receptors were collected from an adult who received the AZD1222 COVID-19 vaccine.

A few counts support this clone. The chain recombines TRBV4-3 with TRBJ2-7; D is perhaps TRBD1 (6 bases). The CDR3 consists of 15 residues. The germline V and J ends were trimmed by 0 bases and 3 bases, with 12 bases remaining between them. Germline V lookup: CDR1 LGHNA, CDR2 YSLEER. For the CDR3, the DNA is TGCGCCAGCAGCCAAGATTTGGGGACACTCTACGAGCAGTACTTC. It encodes CASSQDLGTLYEQYF.

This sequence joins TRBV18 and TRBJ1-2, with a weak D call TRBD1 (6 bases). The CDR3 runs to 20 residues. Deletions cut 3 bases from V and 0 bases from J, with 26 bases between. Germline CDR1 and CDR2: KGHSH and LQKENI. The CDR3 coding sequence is TGTGCCAGCTCACCCCAGGAAGCGGACACAGGGAGGTCGACTAACTATGGCTACACCTTC. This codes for CASSPQEADTGRSTNYGYTF.

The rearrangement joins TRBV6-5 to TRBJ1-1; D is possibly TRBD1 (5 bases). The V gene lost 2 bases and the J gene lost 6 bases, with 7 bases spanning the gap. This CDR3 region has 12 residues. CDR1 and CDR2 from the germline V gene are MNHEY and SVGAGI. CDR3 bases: TGTGCCAGCAGTTACAGGGGCTCTGAAGCTTTCTTT. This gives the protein CASSYRGSEAFF.

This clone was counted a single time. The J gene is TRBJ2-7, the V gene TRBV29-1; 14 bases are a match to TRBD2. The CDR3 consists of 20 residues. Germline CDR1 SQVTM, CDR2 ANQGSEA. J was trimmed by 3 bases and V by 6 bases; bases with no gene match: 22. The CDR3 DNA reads TGCAGCGTCGGCAATCCTGGGGGGGGACTAGCGGGAGTCGTTTGCTACGAGCAGTACTTC. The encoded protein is CSVGNPGGGLAGVVCYEQYF.

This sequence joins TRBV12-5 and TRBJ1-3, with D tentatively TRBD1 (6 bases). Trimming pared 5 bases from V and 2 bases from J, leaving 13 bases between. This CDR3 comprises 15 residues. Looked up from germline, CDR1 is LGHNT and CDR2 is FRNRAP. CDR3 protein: CASGVRGEAGNTIYF. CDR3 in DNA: TGTGCTAGTGGTGTAAGGGGGGAAGCTGGAAACACCATATATTTT.

In DNA, the CDR3 is TGCAGCGTTGAAGATCTAGCGGGAGGACCCCTCGATGAGCAGTTCTTC. This sequence encodes CSVEDLAGGPLDEQFF. The rearrangement joins TRBV29-1 to TRBJ2-1; 11 bases line up with TRBD2. This CDR3 is built from 16 residues. In germline, CDR1 is SQVTM, CDR2 ANQGSEA. The trim removed 0 bases at V and 8 bases at J, leaving 9 bases unmatched.

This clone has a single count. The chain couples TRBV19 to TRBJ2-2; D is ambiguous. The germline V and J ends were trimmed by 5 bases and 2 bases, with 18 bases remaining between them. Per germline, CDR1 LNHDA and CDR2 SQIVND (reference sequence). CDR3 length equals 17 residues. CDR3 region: CASSPSLRPLNTGELFF. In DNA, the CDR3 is TGTGCCAGTAGTCCCTCGTTGAGGCCCCTTAACACCGGGGAGCTGTTTTTT.

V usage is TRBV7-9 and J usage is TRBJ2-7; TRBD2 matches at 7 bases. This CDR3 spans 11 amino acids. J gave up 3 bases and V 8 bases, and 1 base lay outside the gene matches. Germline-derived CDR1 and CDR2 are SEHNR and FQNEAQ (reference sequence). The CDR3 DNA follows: TGTGCCAGCGGCGGGAGCTACGAGCAGTACTTC. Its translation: CASGGSYEQYF.

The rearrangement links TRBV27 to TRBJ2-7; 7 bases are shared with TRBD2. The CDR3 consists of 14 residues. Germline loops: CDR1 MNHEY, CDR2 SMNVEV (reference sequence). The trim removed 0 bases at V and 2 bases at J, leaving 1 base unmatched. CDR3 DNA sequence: TGTGCCAGCAGTTTATCTGGACTAGCCTACGAGCAGTACTTC. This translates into CASSLSGLAYEQYF.

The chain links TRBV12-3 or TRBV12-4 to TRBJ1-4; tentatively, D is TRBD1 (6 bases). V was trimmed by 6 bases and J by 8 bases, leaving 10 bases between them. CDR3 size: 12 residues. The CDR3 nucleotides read TGTGCCAGCAGCGGTGGGGGCGAAAAACTGTTTTTT. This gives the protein CASSGGGEKLFF.

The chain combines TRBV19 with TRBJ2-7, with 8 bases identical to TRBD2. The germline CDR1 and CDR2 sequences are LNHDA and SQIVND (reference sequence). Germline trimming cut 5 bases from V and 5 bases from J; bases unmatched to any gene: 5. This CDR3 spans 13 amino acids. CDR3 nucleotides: TGTGCCAGTAGTGGGACTAGAGGCCACGAGCAGTACTTC. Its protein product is CASSGTRGHEQYF.

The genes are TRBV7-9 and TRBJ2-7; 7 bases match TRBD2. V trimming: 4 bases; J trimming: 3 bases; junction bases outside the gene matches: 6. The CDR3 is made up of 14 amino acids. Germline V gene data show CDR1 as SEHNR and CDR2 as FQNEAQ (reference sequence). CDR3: CASSSGSGHYEQYF. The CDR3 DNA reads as TGTGCCAGCAGCTCTGGTAGCGGGCACTACGAGCAGTACTTC. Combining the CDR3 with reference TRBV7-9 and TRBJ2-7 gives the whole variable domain DTGVSQNPRHKITKRGQNVTFRCDPISEHNRLYWYRQTLGQGPEFLTYFQNEAQLEKSRLLSDRFSAERPKGSFSTLEIQRTEQGDSAMYLCASSSGSGHYEQYFGPGTRLTVT.

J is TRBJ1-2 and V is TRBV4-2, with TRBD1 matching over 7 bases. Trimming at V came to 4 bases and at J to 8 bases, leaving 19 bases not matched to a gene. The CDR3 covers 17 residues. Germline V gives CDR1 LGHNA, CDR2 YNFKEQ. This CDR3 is CASSPGGDSGLFWGYTF. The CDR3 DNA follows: TGTGCCAGCAGCCCAGGGGGAGACAGCGGATTATTTTGGGGCTACACCTTC.

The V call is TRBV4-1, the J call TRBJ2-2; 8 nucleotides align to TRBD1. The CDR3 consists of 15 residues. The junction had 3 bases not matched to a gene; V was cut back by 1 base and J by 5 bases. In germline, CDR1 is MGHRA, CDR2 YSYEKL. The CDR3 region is CASSQGGQGTGELFF. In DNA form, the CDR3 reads TGCGCCAGCAGCCAAGGCGGACAGGGTACCGGGGAGCTGTTTTTT.

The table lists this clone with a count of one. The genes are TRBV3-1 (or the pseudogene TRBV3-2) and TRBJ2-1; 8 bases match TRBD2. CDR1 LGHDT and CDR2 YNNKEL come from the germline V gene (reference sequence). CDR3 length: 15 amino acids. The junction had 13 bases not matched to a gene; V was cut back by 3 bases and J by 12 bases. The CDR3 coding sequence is TGTGCCAGCAGCCAGGGGGGGACTAGGTCGGGCGGGCAGTTCTTC. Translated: CASSQGGTRSGGQFF.

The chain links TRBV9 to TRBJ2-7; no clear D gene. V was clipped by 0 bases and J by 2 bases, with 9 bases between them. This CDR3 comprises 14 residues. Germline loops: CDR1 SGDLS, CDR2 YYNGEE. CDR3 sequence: CASSVGVGTYEQYF. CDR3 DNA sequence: TGTGCCAGCAGCGTAGGCGTAGGAACCTACGAGCAGTACTTC.

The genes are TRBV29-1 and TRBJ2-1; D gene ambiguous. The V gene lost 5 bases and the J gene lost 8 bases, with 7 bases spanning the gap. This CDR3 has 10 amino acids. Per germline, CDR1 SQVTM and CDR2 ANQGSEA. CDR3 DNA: TGCAGCGTTCGATCTCATGAGCAGTTCTTC. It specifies CSVRSHEQFF.

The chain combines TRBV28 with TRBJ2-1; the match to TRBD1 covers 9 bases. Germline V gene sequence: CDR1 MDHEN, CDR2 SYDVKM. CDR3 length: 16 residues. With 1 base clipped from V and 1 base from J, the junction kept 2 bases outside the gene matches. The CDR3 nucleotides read TGTGCCAGCAGTTTATTAGGACAGGGGTCCTACAATGAGCAGTTCTTC. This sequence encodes CASSLLGQGSYNEQFF.

CDR3 bases: TGTGCCAGTAGTATAGACAAGTCAGATACGCAGTATTTT. It is translated as CASSIDKSDTQYF. The J gene is TRBJ2-3, the V gene TRBV19, with D uncertain. V gave up 0 bases and J gave up 4 bases, with 5 bases separating them. Germline V gene lookup returns CDR1 LNHDA and CDR2 SQIVND (reference sequence). This CDR3 is 13 amino acids long. Drawing the rest from reference TRBV19 and TRBJ2-3, the complete variable domain is DGGITQSPKYLFRKEGQNVTLSCEQNLNHDAMYWYRQDPGQGLRLIYYSQIVNDFQKGDIAEGYSVSREKKESFPLTVTSAQKNPTAFYLCASSIDKSDTQYFGPGTRLTVL.

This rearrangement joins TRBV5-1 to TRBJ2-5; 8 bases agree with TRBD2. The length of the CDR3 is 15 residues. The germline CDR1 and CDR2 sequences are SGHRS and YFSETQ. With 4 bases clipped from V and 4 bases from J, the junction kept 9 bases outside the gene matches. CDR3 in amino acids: CASSEWDLAGETQYF. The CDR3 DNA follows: TGCGCCAGCAGCGAATGGGATCTAGCGGGAGAGACCCAGTACTTC.